The sequence of this T cell receptor (beta chain) was determined in a study of identifying expanded T cells in peripheral blood. Remarks on this clone: Its antigen is unidentified.

The germline CDR1 and CDR2 sequences are LNHDA and SQIVND (reference sequence). The CDR3 runs to 15 residues. Trimming removed 4 bases from V and 2 bases from J, with 12 bases in between. Data came from immunoSEQ multiplex PCR; TCRdb stores just in-frame clones and leaves some out. This sample has around 78,000 clones; roughly 81% occur once, and the top ten carry approximately 18%. Study-wide results and caveats: Across healthy donors, higher total template counts meant significantly greater approximately two-week count variance. About 1.3 clones differed between technical replicates, versus 16.4 and 19 over time.

The sequence came from a person between 18 and 69 years old in good health. V gene TRBV19 combines with J gene TRBJ1-5; D perhaps matches TRBD1 (6 bases). Sequencing was done on a sample of blood. CDR3 sequence reads: CASSNYGGGNQPQHF. The CDR3 DNA sequence: TGTGCCAGTAGTAATTACGGGGGCGGCAATCAGCCCCAGCATTTT.